These T cell receptor beta chains were read from a single sample in a study of graft-versus-host responses after intestinal transplantation. TCRdb's copy holds only in-frame clones and misses some; the assay was immunoSEQ multiplex PCR. The sample includes around 110,000 clones, around 90% of them seen just once. Their recognized antigens are unknown. The starting material was unstimulated CD4+ T cells sorted from spleen or lymph node cells, obtained before transplant. All receptors come from a human donor who was the organ donor for an intestinal transplant. Both conserved end residues are part of each CDR3. The D gene is left open where the match is weak. For some rows the clone size is stated as once, few or many, or as a class when expanded; others skip it.

clone size	V gene	J gene	D gene	CDR3 DNA	CDR3 protein
-	TRBV10-2	TRBJ2-7	TRBD2	TGCGCCAGCAAGGACGGGACTAGCGGAACCTACGAGCAGTACTTC	CASKDGTSGTYEQYF
-	TRBV6-5	TRBJ1-2	-	TGTGCCAGCAGTTACTCGGTGGGAAGCTATGGCTACACCTTC	CASSYSVGSYGYTF
-	TRBV19	TRBJ1-2	-	TGTGCCAGTAGTATAAGGAGTACTAACTATGGCTACACCTTC	CASSIRSTNYGYTF
-	TRBV15	TRBJ1-6	-	TGTGCCACCAGCAGAGAGTGGAGTTCAGGGTTCCTCCACTTT	CATSREWSSGFLHF
-	TRBV9	TRBJ1-6	-	TGTGCCAGCAGCGTAGGCGGAGGAGATAATTCACCCCTCCACTTT	CASSVGGGDNSPLHF
-	TRBV30	TRBJ1-6	-	TGTGCCTGGAGTGTACAGGGAGGCTCACCCCTCCACTTT	CAWSVQGGSPLHF
few	TRBV11-2	TRBJ2-7	-	TGTGCCAGCAGCTTCGGAACTCTAATGCTCGAGCAGTACTTC	CASSFGTLMLEQYF
-	TRBV27	TRBJ2-3	-	TGTGCCAGCAGCCCGCTTCCGACTAGCACAGATACGCAGTATTTT	CASSPLPTSTDTQYF
-	TRBV5-1	TRBJ2-7	TRBD1	TGCGCCAGCAGCTTTGACAGGGGTTCCGAGCAGTACTTC	CASSFDRGSEQYF
-	TRBV11-2	TRBJ2-4	TRBD1	TGTGCCAGCAGCTTAGTAGAAGACAGGGGTTCCAAAAACATTCAGTACTTC	CASSLVEDRGSKNIQYF
-	TRBV4-1	TRBJ2-6	-	TGCGCCAGCAGCCCGACTCGGGACTCCAATAAATTCTCTGGGGCCAACGTCCTGACTTTC	CASSPTRDSNKFSGANVLTF
-	TRBV5-1	TRBJ1-6	-	TGCGCCAGCAGCTTGGGAGCGAAGGGTTCAATGAGGGATTCACCCCTCCACTTT	CASSLGAKGSMRDSPLHF
-	TRBV6-1	TRBJ2-3	TRBD2	TGTGCCAGCAGTGCTTTCACTAGCGGGAGGCCTCTTAGCACAGATACGCAGTATTTT	CASSAFTSGRPLSTDTQYF
-	TRBV6-5	TRBJ2-7	-	TGTGCCAGCAGTTACGTTGGTTCCTACGAGCAGTACTTC	CASSYVGSYEQYF
-	TRBV30	TRBJ2-7	-	TGTGCCTGGAGTCGGGCAGGGCACGGGGACGAGCAGTACTTC	CAWSRAGHGDEQYF
-	TRBV5-1	TRBJ1-2	-	TGCGCCAGCAGCTCGGGAGGACGGGGCCCGCATGGCTACACCTTC	CASSSGGRGPHGYTF
-	TRBV5-5	TRBJ1-5	-	TGTGCCAGCAGCCTGGCGGGCAGGCGACGAGAGCCCCAGCATTTT	CASSLAGRRREPQHF
once	TRBV9	TRBJ2-7	TRBD1	TGTGCCAGCAGCGTAGACCCAGGGGGCGAAGAGCAGTACTTC	CASSVDPGGEEQYF
-	TRBV5-1	TRBJ2-3	-	TGCGCCAGCAGCTTGGGGCAGGACACAGATACGCAGTATTTT	CASSLGQDTDTQYF
-	TRBV7-3	TRBJ2-2	TRBD2	TGTGCCAGCAGCTTAAATTCAGCGGGAGGCACCGGGGAGCTGTTTTTT	CASSLNSAGGTGELFF
-	TRBV7-3	TRBJ2-1	TRBD2	TGTGCCAGCAGCTTATGGGCTAGCGGGGCCAATGAGCAGTTCTTC	CASSLWASGANEQFF
few	TRBV5-5	TRBJ1-2	-	TGTGCCAGCAGCTTGGATCTCAGGGTAATAGGGGGCTACACCTTC	CASSLDLRVIGGYTF
once	TRBV29-1	TRBJ1-2	TRBD1	TGCAGCGTTGGACAGGGGGCGAATCCCTATGGCTACACCTTC	CSVGQGANPYGYTF
-	TRBV6-1	TRBJ1-5	-	TGTGCCAGCAGCGAGACAGACGTTGGCAATCAGCCCCAGCATTTT	CASSETDVGNQPQHF
-	TRBV18	TRBJ1-3	TRBD1	TGTGCCAGCTCACCCGACAGGGGGAGAAACACCATATATTTT	CASSPDRGRNTIYF
once	TRBV25-1	TRBJ2-7	-	TGTGCCAGCAGACGGTCCAGCACCTACGAGCAGTACTTC	CASRRSSTYEQYF
-	TRBV29-1	TRBJ2-3	-	TGCAGCGTTGAACGAGCGGGCACAGATACGCAGTATTTT	CSVERAGTDTQYF
few	TRBV15	TRBJ1-3	-	TGTGCCACCAGCAGAGCCAGATCTTTAGCTGGAAACACCATATATTTT	CATSRARSLAGNTIYF
-	TRBV5-4	TRBJ1-2	-	TGTGCCAGCAGCTTGGGCAGGACATATGGCTACACCTTC	CASSLGRTYGYTF
-	TRBV27	TRBJ2-5	TRBD2	TGTGCCAGCAGTTACAAAGGACTAGCGGCATTTCAAGAGACCCAGTACTTC	CASSYKGLAAFQETQYF
-	TRBV6-1	TRBJ2-1	-	TGTGCCACGACCGGGGGTAACTACAATGAGCAGTTCTTC	CATTGGNYNEQFF
-	TRBV2	TRBJ1-3	-	TGTGCCAGCAGTTTGGAGGGGAGCTCTGGAAACACCATATATTTT	CASSLEGSSGNTIYF
-	TRBV6-4	TRBJ2-5	-	TGTGCCAGCAGTAAGTGGGCGGCAGAGACCCAGTACTTC	CASSKWAAETQYF
-	TRBV6-5	TRBJ1-2	TRBD1	TGTGCCAGCAGCCGGACAGGTGGCTATGGCTACACCTTC	CASSRTGGYGYTF
-	TRBV11-2	TRBJ1-4	-	TGTGCCAGCAGCTTACAGTCAACTAATGAAAAACTGTTTTTT	CASSLQSTNEKLFF